A selection of T cell receptor beta chains follows, all from one sample in a study of blood T cell repertoires in COVID-19. Some clones are missing from TCRdb's copy, which holds only in-frame ones; the method was immunoSEQ multiplex PCR. The table shows about 250,000 clones, with roughly 80% occurring only once. The sample taken for sequencing was peripheral blood. The receptor source for this set is an elderly woman with acute or convalescent COVID-19. Both conserved end residues are part of each CDR3. A D gene is named only where the DNA matches it firmly. Clone size is stated in some rows and not others, as once, few, many or a class when expanded.

j_gene,d_gene,abundance,v_gene,CDR3nt,CDR3aa
TRBJ1-1,NA,NA,TRBV12-3/TRBV12-4,TGTGCCAGCAGCCTAGGGGGAGACACTGAAGCTTTCTTT,CASSLGGDTEAFF
TRBJ1-5,NA,NA,TRBV15,TGTGCCACCAGCAGGGGCAGCGGTTATAGCAATCAGCCCCAGCATTTT,CATSRGSGYSNQPQHF
TRBJ1-3,NA,NA,TRBV19,TGTGCCAGTAGCTACGGCGGCTTGGGACTCTCTGGAAACACCATATATTTT,CASSYGGLGLSGNTIYF
TRBJ1-3,NA,NA,TRBV5-4,TGTGCCAGCAGCTTGGCGGGGAGATCTGGAAACACCATATATTTT,CASSLAGRSGNTIYF
TRBJ2-5,TRBD1,once,TRBV10-3,TGTGCCATCAAAGGACAGGGGAAAGAGACCCAGTACTTC,CAIKGQGKETQYF
TRBJ2-1,NA,few,TRBV21-1,TGTTCCCCAGGGGCTAGCGGGAGATGTTACGAGCAGTTCTTC,CSPGASGRCYEQFF
TRBJ1-2,NA,NA,TRBV12-3/TRBV12-4,TGTGCCAGCAGTTCTGCAGGGAACTATGGCTACACCTTC,CASSSAGNYGYTF
TRBJ2-2,NA,once,TRBV19,TGTGCCAGTAGTATACAGGGGATGAACACCGGGGAGCTGTTTTTT,CASSIQGMNTGELFF
TRBJ1-1,NA,NA,TRBV3-1/TRBV3-2,TGTGCCAGCAGCCAACAGGGCAACACTGAAGCTTTCTTT,CASSQQGNTEAFF
TRBJ2-1,NA,NA,TRBV5-5,TGTGCCAGCAGCTTGGGGGCGGGCTCCTACAATGAGCAGTTCTTC,CASSLGAGSYNEQFF
TRBJ1-1,TRBD1,NA,TRBV19,TGTGCCTGTAGTGGCCACAGGGGCCGAGACACTGAAGCTTTCTTT,CACSGHRGRDTEAFF
TRBJ2-2,TRBD1,once,TRBV7-2,TGTGCCAGCAGCTTCACCGGACAGGGGCATGGGGAGCTGTTTTTT,CASSFTGQGHGELFF
TRBJ1-5,TRBD1,NA,TRBV28,TGTGCCAGCAGTTTATCGACAGGGGCCCATAGCAATCAGCCCCAGCATTTT,CASSLSTGAHSNQPQHF
TRBJ2-1,NA,NA,TRBV5-4,TGTGCCAGCAGCCAGGAGGGGAGAGACCGGTTCTTC,CASSQEGRDRFF
TRBJ1-2,TRBD1,NA,TRBV10-2,TGCGCCAGCAGTCGGACAGGGGACTATGGCTACACCTTC,CASSRTGDYGYTF
TRBJ2-3,NA,NA,TRBV10-3,TGTGCCATCATCCCGGACGGGGTGACAGATACGCAGTATTTT,CAIIPDGVTDTQYF
TRBJ1-2,NA,NA,TRBV3-1/TRBV3-2,TGTGCCAGCAGCACAGGAGAAACTAACTATGGCTACACCTTC,CASSTGETNYGYTF
TRBJ1-3,NA,once,TRBV28,TGTGCCAGCAGTTCCTCCGGGACTCAGTACTCTGGAAACACCATATATTTT,CASSSSGTQYSGNTIYF
TRBJ1-1,TRBD1,NA,TRBV6-5,TGTGCCAGCACCATGACAGGGGTGTCATCGGGAGCTTTCTTT,CASTMTGVSSGAFF
TRBJ1-2,NA,NA,TRBV6-5,TGTGCCAGCAGCGGGGCAGGGGTGGCCGGGGGCTACACCTTC,CASSGAGVAGGYTF
TRBJ1-2,NA,NA,TRBV3-1/TRBV3-2,TGTGCCAGCAGCCAGTCGATGGGGGGGGACTATGGCTACACCTTC,CASSQSMGGDYGYTF
TRBJ1-1,NA,NA,TRBV5-4,TGTGCCAGCAGCTCAGGGGTTGGAAACACTGAAGCTTTCTTT,CASSSGVGNTEAFF
TRBJ2-7,TRBD1,NA,TRBV7-2,TGTGCCAGCGAGACAGGGGCAGGGTACGAGCAGTACTTC,CASETGAGYEQYF
TRBJ1-1,NA,once,TRBV10-3,TGTGCCATCAGCATTCGGACAGAGAACACTGAAGCTTTCTTT,CAISIRTENTEAFF
TRBJ2-2,TRBD2,NA,TRBV7-7,TGTGCCAGCAGCCGGGTAGCGGGGGACACCGGGGAGCTGTTTTTT,CASSRVAGDTGELFF
TRBJ1-2,NA,NA,TRBV3-1/TRBV3-2,TGTGCCAGCAGCCAAGATCTTGGCAGGGTGGGCGGCTACACCTTC,CASSQDLGRVGGYTF
TRBJ2-1,NA,NA,TRBV5-1,TGCGCCAGCAGCCCGGATGAGGGGGGGATCTACAATGAGCAGTTCTTC,CASSPDEGGIYNEQFF
TRBJ2-7,NA,NA,TRBV6-4,TGTGCCAGCGCGCTGACAGGGGAGGGCGAGCAGTACTTC,CASALTGEGEQYF
TRBJ2-7,NA,NA,TRBV14,TGTGCCAGCAGCCATGAGGCGGGGCCCGGGGAGTACTTC,CASSHEAGPGEYF
TRBJ2-3,NA,NA,TRBV5-1,TGCGCCAGCAGCTTGGAAGGCAGGGGAAACACAGATACGCAGTATTTT,CASSLEGRGNTDTQYF
TRBJ1-1,TRBD1,NA,TRBV27,TGTGCCAGCACAAGACAGGGATGGAATGAAGCTTTCTTT,CASTRQGWNEAFF
TRBJ1-2,NA,NA,TRBV23-1,TGCGCCAGCAGTCTCCGGGGGACGAATGGCTACACCTTC,CASSLRGTNGYTF
TRBJ1-2,TRBD1,NA,TRBV28,TGTGCCAGCACCATCAACCCCGGGACAGGGAACTATGGCTACACCTTC,CASTINPGTGNYGYTF
TRBJ2-3,NA,NA,TRBV7-2,TGTGCCAGCAGGCCCCGAGGAGCGGGTAGAGATACGCAGTATTTT,CASRPRGAGRDTQYF
TRBJ1-3,NA,NA,TRBV3-1/TRBV3-2,TGTGCCAGCAGCCCCACGCTTCTCTGGGGGAGGGGAAACACCATATATTTT,CASSPTLLWGRGNTIYF
TRBJ1-1,NA,once,TRBV18,TGTGCCAGCTCACCACTTCAGGGCGAGAACACTGAAGCTTTCTTT,CASSPLQGENTEAFF
TRBJ2-7,NA,NA,TRBV5-1,TGCGCCAGCAGCTCCGGGGGTGGGTCGGGCGAGCAGTACTTC,CASSSGGGSGEQYF
TRBJ2-1,TRBD2,NA,TRBV7-2,TGTGCCAGCAGCGCACAAGCCGCAGCGGGGGCTGGGGATGAGCAGTTCTTC,CASSAQAAAGAGDEQFF
TRBJ1-2,NA,NA,TRBV19,TGTGCCAGTAGTATCCAACAGGGTTATGGCTACACCTTC,CASSIQQGYGYTF
TRBJ2-1,NA,NA,TRBV4-1,TGCGCCAGCAGCCAAGTCTCAGGGTTCCCCTCCTACAATGAGCAGTTCTTC,CASSQVSGFPSYNEQFF
TRBJ1-2,NA,NA,TRBV14,TGTGCCAGCAGCCAAGATAGAAGGGGGGGTGGCTACACCTTC,CASSQDRRGGGYTF
TRBJ2-3,TRBD2,NA,TRBV3-1/TRBV3-2,TGTGCCAGCAGCCAAGACCCCCGGACTAGCGGGAGGGAAAAATCTAGCACAGATACGCAGTATTTT,CASSQDPRTSGREKSSTDTQYF
TRBJ1-1,NA,NA,TRBV5-8,TGTGCCAGCAGCCCCGGAGGCGGCTTGAACACTGAAGCTTTCTTT,CASSPGGGLNTEAFF
TRBJ1-4,NA,NA,TRBV15,TGTGCCACCAGCAGAGACAAGGCAGGGCCTGCAACTAATGAAAAACTGTTTTTT,CATSRDKAGPATNEKLFF
TRBJ2-1,NA,NA,TRBV7-3,TGTGCCAGCAGCCCGGAGACCAACTCCAATGAGCAGTTCTTC,CASSPETNSNEQFF
TRBJ2-5,NA,NA,TRBV28,TGTGCCAGCAGTGAACAGATCATCCAAGAGACCCAGTACTTC,CASSEQIIQETQYF
TRBJ1-1,TRBD1,NA,TRBV3-1/TRBV3-2,TGTGCCAGCAGCCAAGAGACAGGGCCCACTGAAGCTTTCTTT,CASSQETGPTEAFF
TRBJ1-4,TRBD1,NA,TRBV27,TGTGCCAGCAGTTTACGCAGGGGGCGCGAAAATGAAAAACTGTTTTTT,CASSLRRGRENEKLFF
TRBJ1-1,TRBD1,NA,TRBV5-1,TGCGCCAGCAGCGCGCCAGCGGGGACAGGGGGCAGTGTGGTAACGGACACTGAAGCTTTCTTT,CASSAPAGTGGSVVTDTEAFF
TRBJ1-2,TRBD1,NA,TRBV6-5,TGTGCCAGCAGTGACTCGACAGGGGCCTTCTATGGCTACACCTTC,CASSDSTGAFYGYTF
TRBJ2-1,TRBD1,NA,TRBV19,TGTGCCAGTAGTATTTTAAGGGACAGGGCCTACAATGAGCAGTTCTTC,CASSILRDRAYNEQFF
TRBJ2-5,TRBD2,NA,TRBV4-2,TGTGCCAGCAGCCAAGGTGACCTAGCGGGGAGCCAAGAGACCCAGTACTTC,CASSQGDLAGSQETQYF
TRBJ2-1,TRBD2,NA,TRBV7-3,TGTGCCAGCAGCCCTTCTTCCACTAGCGGGAGTGACTCCAATGAGCAGTTCTTC,CASSPSSTSGSDSNEQFF
TRBJ1-1,NA,NA,TRBV9,TGTGCCAGCAGCGAGGGACAAAACACTGAAGCTTTCTTT,CASSEGQNTEAFF
TRBJ1-2,NA,few,TRBV28,TGTGCCAGCAGTTTATCACAGTATAACTATGGCTACACCTTC,CASSLSQYNYGYTF
TRBJ1-6,NA,few,TRBV5-1,TGCGCCAGCAGCTTAAGCGGGGGAGCTCTCAATTCACCCCTCCACTTT,CASSLSGGALNSPLHF
TRBJ2-3,TRBD2,NA,TRBV19,TGTGCCAGTAGTTATGGGGGCGGGGGGACAGATACGCAGTATTTT,CASSYGGGGTDTQYF
TRBJ1-2,NA,NA,TRBV10-2,TGCGCCAGCCCACCCCGACGAGGGGGCTATGGCTACACCTTC,CASPPRRGGYGYTF
TRBJ1-4,NA,few,TRBV6-6,TGTGCCAGCAGTTTGGGACTGAGTAATGAAAAACTGTTTTTT,CASSLGLSNEKLFF
TRBJ2-7,TRBD1,NA,TRBV10-3,TGTGCCATCAGTCAGGACAGGGAATCCGAGCAGTACTTC,CAISQDRESEQYF